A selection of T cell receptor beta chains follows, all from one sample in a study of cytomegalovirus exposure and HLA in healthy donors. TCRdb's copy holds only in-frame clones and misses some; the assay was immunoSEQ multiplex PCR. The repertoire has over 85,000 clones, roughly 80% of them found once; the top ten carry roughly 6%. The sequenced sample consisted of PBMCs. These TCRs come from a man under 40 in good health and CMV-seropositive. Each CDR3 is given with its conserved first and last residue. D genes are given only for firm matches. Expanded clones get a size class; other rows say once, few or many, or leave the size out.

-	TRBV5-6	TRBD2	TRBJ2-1	CASSMGLADNEQFF	TGTGCCAGCAGCATGGGACTAGCGGATAATGAGCAGTTCTTC
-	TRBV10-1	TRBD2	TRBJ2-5	CASSESTSGGETQYF	TGCGCCAGCAGTGAGTCGACTAGCGGGGGAGAGACCCAGTACTTC
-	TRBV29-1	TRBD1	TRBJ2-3	CSAGTGKDTQYF	TGCAGCGCTGGGACAGGAAAAGATACGCAGTATTTT
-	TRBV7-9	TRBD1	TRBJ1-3	CASSLTGDGSGNTIYF	TGTGCCAGCAGCCTTACAGGGGATGGCTCTGGAAACACCATATATTTT
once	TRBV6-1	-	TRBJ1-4	CASSEEGVGANEKLFF	TGTGCCAGCAGTGAAGAGGGGGTAGGGGCTAATGAAAAACTGTTTTTT
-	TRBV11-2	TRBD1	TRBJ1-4	CASSTYTGGGNEKLFF	TGTGCCAGCAGCACTTACACAGGGGGCGGTAATGAAAAACTGTTTTTT
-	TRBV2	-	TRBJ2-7	CASSQGQIEQYF	TGTGCCAGCAGTCAGGGCCAGATAGAGCAGTACTTC
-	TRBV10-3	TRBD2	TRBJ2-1	CATGPGLAGLYEQFF	TGTGCCACTGGGCCAGGGCTAGCGGGCCTCTATGAGCAGTTCTTC
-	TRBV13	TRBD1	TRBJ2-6	CASSLGRTGDFSGANVLTF	TGTGCCAGCAGCTTAGGCAGGACAGGTGACTTTTCTGGGGCCAACGTCCTGACTTTC
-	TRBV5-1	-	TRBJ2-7	CASSLAAAATSYEQYF	TGCGCCAGCAGCTTGGCCGCGGCAGCCACCTCCTACGAGCAGTACTTC
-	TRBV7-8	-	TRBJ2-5	CASSEELAQYF	TGTGCCAGCAGCGAAGAGTTGGCCCAGTACTTC
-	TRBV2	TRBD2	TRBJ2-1	CASSARGGAAFSYNEQFF	TGTGCCAGCAGTGCTCGCGGGGGGGCGGCTTTCTCCTACAATGAGCAGTTCTTC
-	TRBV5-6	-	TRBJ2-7	CASSLGRYSYEQYF	TGTGCCAGCAGCTTGGGCAGGTACTCCTACGAGCAGTACTTC
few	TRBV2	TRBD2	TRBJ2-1	CASRLLAGGPEEQFF	TGTGCCAGCAGGCTACTAGCGGGGGGGCCTGAGGAGCAGTTCTTC
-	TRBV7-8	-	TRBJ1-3	CASSLGAGTGNTIYF	TGTGCCAGCAGCTTAGGGGCAGGGACTGGAAACACCATATATTTT
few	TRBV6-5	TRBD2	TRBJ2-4	CASISGGKGKNIQYF	TGTGCCAGCATCTCCGGGGGGAAGGGCAAAAACATTCAGTACTTC
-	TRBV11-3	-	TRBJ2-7	CASSRQSPSYEQYF	TGTGCCAGCAGCAGACAGTCCCCCTCCTACGAGCAGTACTTC
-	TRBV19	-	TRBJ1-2	CASSMGGYGYTF	TGTGCCAGTAGTATGGGGGGCTATGGCTACACCTTC
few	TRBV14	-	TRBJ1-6	CASSPGPWVDSPLHF	TGTGCCAGCAGTCCTGGGCCCTGGGTCGATTCACCCCTCCACTTT
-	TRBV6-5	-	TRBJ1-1	CASSKQTGGDTEAFF	TGTGCCAGCAGTAAGCAGACCGGGGGGGACACTGAAGCTTTCTTT
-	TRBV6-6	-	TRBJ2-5	CASSGQPMLETQYF	TGTGCCAGCAGTGGACAGCCGATGTTGGAGACCCAGTACTTC
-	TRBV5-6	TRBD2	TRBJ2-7	CASSLRSGLAGGLNEQYF	TGTGCCAGCAGCTTGAGATCCGGACTAGCGGGGGGGCTCAACGAGCAGTACTTC
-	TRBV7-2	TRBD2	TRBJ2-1	CASSFSGGTYNEQFF	TGTGCCAGCAGCTTTAGCGGGGGCACCTACAATGAGCAGTTCTTC
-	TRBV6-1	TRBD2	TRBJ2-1	CASSESAGGRNEQFF	TGTGCCAGCAGTGAATCGGCGGGGGGGCGGAATGAGCAGTTCTTC
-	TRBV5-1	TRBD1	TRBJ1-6	CASSPGDRGNSPLHF	TGCGCCAGCAGCCCTGGAGACAGGGGGAATTCACCCCTCCACTTT
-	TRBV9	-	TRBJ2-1	CASSVEESSYNEQFF	TGTGCCAGCAGCGTAGAGGAGAGCTCCTACAATGAGCAGTTCTTC
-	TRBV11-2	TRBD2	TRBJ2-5	CASSLHRGGSVETQYF	TGTGCCAGCAGCTTACACCGCGGGGGGTCCGTGGAGACCCAGTACTTC
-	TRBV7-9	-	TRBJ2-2	CASRGGITGELFF	TGTGCCAGCCGGGGCGGGATCACCGGGGAGCTGTTTTTT
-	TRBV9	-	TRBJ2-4	CASSETPEGIQYF	TGTGCCAGCAGCGAAACGCCCGAGGGCATTCAGTACTTC
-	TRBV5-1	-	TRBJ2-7	CASSLGWGDASNEQYF	TGCGCCAGCAGCTTGGGCTGGGGCGATGCCTCCAACGAGCAGTACTTC
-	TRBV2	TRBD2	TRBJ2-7	CASSESGASYEQYF	TGTGCCAGCAGTGAGAGCGGGGCCTCCTACGAGCAGTACTTC
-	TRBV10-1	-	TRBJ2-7	CASSDIRGPYEQYF	TGCGCCAGCAGTGATATCAGGGGTCCCTACGAGCAGTACTTC
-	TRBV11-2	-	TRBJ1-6	CACRGVSSYNSPLHF	TGTGCCTGCAGGGGCGTAAGCTCCTATAATTCACCCCTCCACTTT
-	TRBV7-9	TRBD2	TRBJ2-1	CASSLIIAGGPGEQFF	TGTGCCAGCAGCTTAATTATAGCGGGGGGGCCTGGTGAGCAGTTCTTC
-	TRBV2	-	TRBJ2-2	CASRSPANTGELFF	TGTGCCAGCAGAAGCCCTGCGAACACCGGGGAGCTGTTTTTT
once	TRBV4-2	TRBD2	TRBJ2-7	CASSREIASGGSYEQYF	TGTGCCAGCAGCAGAGAAATAGCTAGCGGGGGTTCCTACGAGCAGTACTTC
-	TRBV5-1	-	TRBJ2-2	CASSQETDNTGELFF	TGCGCCAGCAGCCAAGAGACAGATAACACCGGGGAGCTGTTTTTT
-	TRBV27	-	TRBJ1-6	CASSFFYNSPLHF	TGTGCCAGCAGTTTCTTTTATAATTCACCCCTCCACTTT
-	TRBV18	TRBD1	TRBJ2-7	CASSPPGTASYEQYF	TGTGCCAGCTCACCACCCGGGACAGCGTCCTACGAGCAGTACTTC
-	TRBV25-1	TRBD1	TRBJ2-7	CASIGQGGTYEQYF	TGTGCCAGCATAGGACAGGGGGGGACCTACGAGCAGTACTTC
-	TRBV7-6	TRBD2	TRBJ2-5	CASSQGVLAGDPLQETQYF	TGTGCCAGCAGCCAGGGGGTACTAGCGGGGGACCCTCTCCAAGAGACCCAGTACTTC
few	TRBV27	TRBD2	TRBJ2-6	CASSRVLGGDGANVLTF	TGTGCCAGCAGTCGGGTGCTGGGGGGGGATGGGGCCAACGTCCTGACTTTC
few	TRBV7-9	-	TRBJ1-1	CASSRGEDSEAFF	TGTGCCAGCAGCCGGGGGGAGGACAGTGAAGCTTTCTTT
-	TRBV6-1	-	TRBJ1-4	CASRQGLGEKLFF	TGTGCCAGCAGACAGGGATTGGGTGAAAAACTGTTTTTT
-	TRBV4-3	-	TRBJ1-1	CASSQGATEAFF	TGCGCCAGCAGTCAAGGAGCGACTGAAGCTTTCTTT
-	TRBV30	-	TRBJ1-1	CAWRSDSSEAFF	TGTGCCTGGAGAAGCGACAGTTCGGAGGCTTTCTTT
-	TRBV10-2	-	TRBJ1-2	CASSDPGEDGYTF	TGCGCCAGCAGTGATCCGGGGGAAGATGGCTACACCTTC
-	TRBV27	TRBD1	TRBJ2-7	CASSQTGVKAYEQYF	TGTGCCAGCAGTCAGACAGGGGTGAAAGCCTACGAGCAGTACTTC
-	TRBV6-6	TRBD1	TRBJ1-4	CASNTGGAGEKLFF	TGTGCCAGCAACACAGGGGGCGCCGGGGAAAAACTGTTTTTT
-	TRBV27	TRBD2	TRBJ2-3	CASSLLLAGGPGTDTQYF	TGTGCCAGCAGTTTGCTCCTAGCGGGGGGACCGGGCACAGATACGCAGTATTTT
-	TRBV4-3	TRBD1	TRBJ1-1	CASSQDRGDTEAFF	TGCGCCAGCAGCCAGGACAGGGGTGACACTGAAGCTTTCTTT
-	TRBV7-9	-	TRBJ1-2	CASSFGQGDYGYTF	TGTGCCAGCAGCTTCGGCCAGGGTGACTATGGCTACACCTTC
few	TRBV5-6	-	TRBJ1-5	CASSSFNQPQHF	TGTGCCAGCAGCTCCTTCAATCAGCCCCAGCATTTT
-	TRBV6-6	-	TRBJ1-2	CASSVRSYGYTF	TGTGCCAGCAGCGTCCGTTCCTATGGCTACACCTTC